This record looks at one T cell receptor (beta chain) sequence and its context. No antigen is known for it. It has no much larger one-base neighbor in the sample; base qualities were not kept. The trim is 4 bases for V and 3 bases for J, with a gap of 13 bases between the germline ends. Measured from the cysteine to the phenylalanine, the CDR3 is 14 residues long. Only the CDR3 DNA is retained, 42 bases long and in frame from the first base. Taken from the germline V gene, the CDR1 and CDR2 loops are SGHRS and YFSETQ. This sample was taken from a study of beta chain features in type 1 diabetes (dated by TCRdb to the late 2010s). About the investigation overall: Mean age, gender distribution, total cell number and subset yield did not differ between patients and healthy donors. In the study, TCRB repertoires of sorted circulating CD4+ T cell subsets from recently diagnosed type 1 diabetes patients were compared with those of matched healthy donors. Across all samples, fewer than 110,000,000 sorted cells were examined, and cell number per subset correlated strongly with RNA yield. Whereas all 30 or so donors provided naive and central memory subsets, regulatory and stem cell-like memory subsets were isolated from just 8 patients and roughly 8 healthy donors. Points the paper makes about the study in general: Because small numbers of individuals were included in the HLA sub-analyses, any influence of HLA type on TCRB rearrangement was left unresolved. A moderate but significant shortening of TCRB CDR3 length was observed in type 1 diabetes patients in all four CD4+ subsets. At VDJ recombination sites, patients with type 1 diabetes made fewer insertions and deleted more nucleotides, a pattern implying thymic rearrangement abnormalities. PCR may preferentially amplify shorter templates, but because patient and control samples were amplified and corrected together, any resulting skew would affect both groups equally. The naive, central memory and regulatory TCRB repertoires appeared to resemble one another more closely among patients than among healthy donors. Because cDNA rather than genomic DNA was sequenced, highly expressing activated cells could have been over-represented, although no difference in activation and CD3 levels was found between groups.

The entire isolated RNA was reverse transcribed using the High Capacity cDNA Reverse Transcription Kit, and thus expressed TCRB transcripts were sequenced. Naive, central memory and regulatory T cell samples underwent deep immunoSEQ sequencing, averaging about 3.3 million total reads per sample. After sorted cells were lysed in RLT buffer, RNA was extracted with DNase-treated RNeasy Micro or Mini kits, with the choice depending on cell number. Each cell subset was processed separately to prevent cross-contamination, with patient and healthy donor samples processed together. The immunoSEQ multiplex PCR was used to amplify TCRB sequences from cDNA, yielding 87-bp fragments that span the CDR3 region. Amplicons were sequenced on the Illumina HiSeq platform. Processing in the source paper ran as follows. Synthetic template baselines were used to correct PCR bias computationally, reads within Hamming distance 2 were collapsed together, and singletons that could not be merged were discarded. Reads were aligned against IMGT so that V, D and J genes, CDR3 length and insertions or deletions at six rearrangement sites could be assigned. Within each subset, clonotype counts were normalized to sorted cell number, after which true diversity and Gini coefficients were computed with the tcR R package. The overlap coefficient, calculated on TCRB nucleotide sequences, was used to measure repertoire sharing. Out-of-frame TCRB sequences from naive cells were analyzed as a proxy for the pre-selection repertoire. The source is immuneACCESS, and TCRdb retained only in-frame sequences with V and J called. Part of the clones is not carried over; for the studies checked, unresolved V genes explain less than half of this, and the remainder is unexplained. The V and J calls and the clone size are those of that table, but D and trimming were determined from the DNA. Recorded for this sample are some 350,000 clones; roughly 13% of them occurred a single time. The top ten constitute roughly 0.015% of the sample.

From each donor, a single peripheral blood sample of around 120 mL on average was drawn into heparinised tubes. Naive, central memory, regulatory and stem cell-like memory CD4+ T cells were sorted on a BD FACSAria II using a panel including CD45RO, CCR7, CD25, CD127, CD95 and CD27. Every sorted population had a purity above 95%. PBMCs were separated immediately by Lymphoprep density gradient centrifugation and were stained directly, without being cultured. To minimize batch effects, samples were stained and sorted in pairs, one healthy donor with one patient per experiment. This receptor chain uses TRBV5-1 and TRBJ1-1; the D gene cannot be resolved reliably. Specimen: naive CD4+ T cells from blood. What the cell subset or site label conveys for this sample: true naive CD4+ T cells. This TCR was sampled from a woman younger than 35 with type 1 diabetes. DNA sequence: TGCGCCAGCAGCCGCGGGGAAGCGGACACTGAAGCTTTCTTT. Protein translation: CASSRGEADTEAFF. Reference TRBV5-1 and TRBJ1-1 genes cover what lies past the CDR3, so the full variable domain is KAGVTQTPRYLIKTRGQQVTLSCSPISGHRSVSWYQQTPGQGLQFLFEYFSETQRNKGNFPGRFSGRQFSNSRSEMNVSTLELGDSALYLCASSRGEADTEAFFGQGTRLTVV.